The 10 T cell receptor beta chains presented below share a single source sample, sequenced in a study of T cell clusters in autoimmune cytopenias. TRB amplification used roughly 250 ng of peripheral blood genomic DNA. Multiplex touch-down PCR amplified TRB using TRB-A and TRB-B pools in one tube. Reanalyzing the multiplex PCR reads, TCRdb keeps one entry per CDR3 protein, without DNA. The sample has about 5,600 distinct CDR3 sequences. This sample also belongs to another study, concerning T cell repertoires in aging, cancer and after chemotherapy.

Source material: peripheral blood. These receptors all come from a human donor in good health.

This CDR3 reads CASTLQGSTGRQYF. This chain joins TRBV6-5 and TRBJ2-7; TCRdb's D call of TRBD1 is untestable without DNA. Germline V gene sequence: CDR1 MNHEY, CDR2 SVGAGI. The CDR3 is 14 residues long.

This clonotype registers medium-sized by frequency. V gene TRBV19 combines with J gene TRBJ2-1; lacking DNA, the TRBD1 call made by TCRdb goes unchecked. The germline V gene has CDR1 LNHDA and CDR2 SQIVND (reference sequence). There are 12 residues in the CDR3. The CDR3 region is CASSQGTGEQFF.

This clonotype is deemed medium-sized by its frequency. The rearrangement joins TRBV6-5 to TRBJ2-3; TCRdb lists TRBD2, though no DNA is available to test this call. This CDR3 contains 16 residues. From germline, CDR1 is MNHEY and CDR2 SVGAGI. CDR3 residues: CASSYLGSTDTDTQYF.

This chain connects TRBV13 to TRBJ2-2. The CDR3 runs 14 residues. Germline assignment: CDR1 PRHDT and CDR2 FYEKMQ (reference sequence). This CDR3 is CASSFRLDTGELFF.

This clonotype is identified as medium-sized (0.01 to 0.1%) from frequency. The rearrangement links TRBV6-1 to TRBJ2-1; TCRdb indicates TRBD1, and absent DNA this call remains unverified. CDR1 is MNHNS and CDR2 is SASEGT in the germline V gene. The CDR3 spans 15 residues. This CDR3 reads CASLKGTGAGDEQFF.

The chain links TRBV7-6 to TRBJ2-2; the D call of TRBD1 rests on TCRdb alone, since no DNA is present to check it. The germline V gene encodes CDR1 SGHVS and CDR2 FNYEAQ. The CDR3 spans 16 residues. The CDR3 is CASSGGQGANTGELFF.

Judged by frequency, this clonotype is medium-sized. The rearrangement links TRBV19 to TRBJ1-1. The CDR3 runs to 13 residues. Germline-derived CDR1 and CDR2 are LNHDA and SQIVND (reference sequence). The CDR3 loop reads CATTEFGNTEAFF. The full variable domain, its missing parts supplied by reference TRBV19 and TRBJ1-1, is DGGITQSPKYLFRKEGQNVTLSCEQNLNHDAMYWYRQDPGQGLRLIYYSQIVNDFQKGDIAEGYSVSREKKESFPLTVTSAQKNPTAFYLCATTEFGNTEAFFGQGTRLTVV.

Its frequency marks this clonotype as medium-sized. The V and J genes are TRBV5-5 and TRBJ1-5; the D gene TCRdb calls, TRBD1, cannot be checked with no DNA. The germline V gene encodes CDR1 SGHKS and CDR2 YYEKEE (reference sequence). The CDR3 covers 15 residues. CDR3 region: CASSLVGGRYQPQHF.

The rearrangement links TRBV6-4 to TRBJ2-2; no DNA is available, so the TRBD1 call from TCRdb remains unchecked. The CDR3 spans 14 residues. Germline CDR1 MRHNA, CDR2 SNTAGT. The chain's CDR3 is CASKKDSNTGELFF.

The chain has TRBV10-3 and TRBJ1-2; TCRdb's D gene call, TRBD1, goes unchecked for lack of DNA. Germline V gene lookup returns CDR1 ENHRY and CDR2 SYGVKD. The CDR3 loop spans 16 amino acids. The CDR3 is CAISDEQGQANYGYTF.